This is a list of T cell receptor beta chains from one sample in a study of tumor-infiltrating lymphocytes in primary liver carcinoma. TCRdb passed the multiplex PCR reads through MiXCR, listing each CDR3 protein once. The repertoire consists of approximately 310,000 distinct CDR3 sequences, with 65% occurring once and the leading ten covering roughly 8.6%. Sequences were obtained from peripheral blood. These receptors all come from a man between 35 and 55 years old with primary liver carcinoma and hepatitis B virus infection. CDR3s include the opening cysteine and the closing phenylalanine or tryptophan. A D gene is named only where the DNA matches it firmly. The size of a clone is reported for some rows only, either as once, few or many, or as a class for expanded clones.

v_call	j_call	d_call	clone_size	cdr3_nt	cdr3_aa
TRBV18	TRBJ2-7	NA	NA	TGTGCCAGCACCCCCGACAGGACCTACGAGCAGTACTTC	CASTPDRTYEQYF
TRBV7-8	TRBJ2-3	TRBD2	NA	TGTGTCAGCAGCTTAGAGGAGGGAGGGAGAGGGGCAGATACGCAGTATTTT	CVSSLEEGGRGADTQYF
TRBV6-1	TRBJ1-5	NA	NA	TGTGCCAGCAGGCACAGCCATAGCAATCAGCCCCAGCATTTT	CASRHSHSNQPQHF
TRBV28	TRBJ2-2	TRBD2	NA	TGTGCCAGCAGCCTGGCCGCGCGGGAGCGGGAGCAGTTTTTT	CASSLAAREREQFF
TRBV28	TRBJ2-5	TRBD2	few	TGTGCCAGCGGGGTCGGGACTAGCGGCTTGGAGACCCAGTACTTC	CASGVGTSGLETQYF
TRBV5-6	TRBJ1-4	NA	NA	TGTGCCAGCAGCTCGGGGGAGTTCAGTGAAAAACTGTTTTTT	CASSSGEFSEKLFF
TRBV21-1	TRBJ1-6	NA	once	TGCGCCAGCATTGGACCTTGCTCCTATAATTCACCCCTCCACTTT	CASIGPCSYNSPLHF
TRBV5-4	TRBJ2-1	NA	many	TGTGCCAGCAGCTTGGCCAATAGCAGAAACTACAATGAGCAGTTCTTC	CASSLANSRNYNEQFF
TRBV28	TRBJ2-7	NA	NA	TGTGCCAGCAGTTTTGGTAGGGAATTGACCTACGAGCAGTACTTC	CASSFGRELTYEQYF
TRBV5-1	TRBJ2-1	TRBD2	few	TGCGCCAGCAGCTTGGGGGGAGCGGGAGGTTACAATGAGCAGTTCTTC	CASSLGGAGGYNEQFF
TRBV14	TRBJ2-7	TRBD1	few	TGTGCCAGCTCCCGGGACAGGGTTGGGTACGAGCAGTACTTC	CASSRDRVGYEQYF
TRBV4-3	TRBJ2-1	TRBD1	NA	TGCGCCAGCAGCCAAGATTCGGGGACAGGGGACGAGCGGTTCTTC	CASSQDSGTGDERFF
TRBV5-1	TRBJ2-3	NA	NA	TGCGCCACCAGCTTAAACACAGATACGCAGTATTTT	CATSLNTDTQYF
TRBV11-2	TRBJ2-5	TRBD2	many	TGTGCCAGCAGCCGGACTAGCGGGGAGACCCAGTACTTC	CASSRTSGETQYF
TRBV12-3/TRBV12-4	TRBJ2-2	TRBD1	many	TGTGCCAGCAGTTTTCTGCTAGCAGGGGGCACCGGGGAGCTGTTTTTT	CASSFLLAGGTGELFF
TRBV12-3/TRBV12-4	TRBJ2-3	TRBD2	NA	TGTGCCAGCAGTTTCGGGACTAGCTGGGAGGGTTTCACAGATACGCAGTATTTT	CASSFGTSWEGFTDTQYF
TRBV5-6	TRBJ2-5	NA	once	TGTGCCAGCAGCCCGGGAGCGGCCCAAGAGGCCCAGTACTTC	CASSPGAAQEAQYF
TRBV7-8	TRBJ2-7	NA	many	TGTGCCAGCAGCTTAGCGCGGGGCCGGGCCTACGAGCAGTACTTC	CASSLARGRAYEQYF
TRBV6-2/TRBV6-3	TRBJ1-6	NA	many	TGTGCCAGCAGTGGGATCCGGGACGGTAATTCACCCCTCCACTTT	CASSGIRDGNSPLHF
TRBV6-2/TRBV6-3	TRBJ2-1	NA	many	TGTGCCAGCAGTTCCAGTGTTCGGTCTAACGGGCGCAATGAGCAGTTCTTC	CASSSSVRSNGRNEQFF
TRBV28	TRBJ1-5	NA	NA	TGTGCCAGCAGTTTAGGTCTCCTCAATCAGCCCCAGCATTTT	CASSLGLLNQPQHF
TRBV28	TRBJ2-6	NA	NA	TGTGCCAGCAGCTCCCTCGGGCGGACCTCTGGGGCCAACGTCCTGACTTTC	CASSSLGRTSGANVLTF
TRBV5-1	TRBJ2-3	NA	few	TGCGCCAGCAGCTTGTATGGCAGGAGCACAGATACGCAGTATTTT	CASSLYGRSTDTQYF
TRBV7-9	TRBJ2-7	NA	few	TGTGCCAGCAGCCCACTGGGGTCCTTCGCTCTTTACGAGCAGTACTTC	CASSPLGSFALYEQYF
TRBV6-5	TRBJ2-2	TRBD1	NA	TGTGCCAGCAAGAAGGGACAGGGGTTTGGGTTGAACACCGGGGAGCTGGTTTTT	CASKKGQGFGLNTGELVF
TRBV5-8	TRBJ2-7	NA	NA	TGTGACAGCAGCCGAAGGGGTAGTTCCTACGAGCAGTACTTC	CDSSRRGSSYEQYF
TRBV4-1	TRBJ2-6	NA	NA	TGCGCCAGCAGCCAATTATCGGTCTCTGGGGCCAACGTCCTGACATTC	CASSQLSVSGANVLTF
TRBV11-2	TRBJ2-1	NA	many	TGTGCCAGCAGCTTAGATGGTATTGGGGGAAATGAGCAGTTCTTC	CASSLDGIGGNEQFF